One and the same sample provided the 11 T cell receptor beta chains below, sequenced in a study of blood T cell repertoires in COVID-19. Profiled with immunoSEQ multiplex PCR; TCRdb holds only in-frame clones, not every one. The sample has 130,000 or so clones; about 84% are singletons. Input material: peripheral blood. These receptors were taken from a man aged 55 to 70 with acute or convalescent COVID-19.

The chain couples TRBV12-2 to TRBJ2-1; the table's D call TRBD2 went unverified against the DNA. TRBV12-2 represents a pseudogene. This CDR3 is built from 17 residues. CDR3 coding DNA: TGTGCAAGTCGCTTAGCCCACGCGGGAGGTACCTACAATGAGCAGTTCTTC. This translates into CASRLAHAGGTYNEQFF.

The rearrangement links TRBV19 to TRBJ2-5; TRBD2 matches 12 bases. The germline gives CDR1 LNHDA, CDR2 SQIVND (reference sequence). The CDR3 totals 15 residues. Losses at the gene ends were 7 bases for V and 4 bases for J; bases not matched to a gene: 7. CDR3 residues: CASMPTSGRGETQYF. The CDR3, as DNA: TGTGCCAGTATGCCGACTAGCGGGAGAGGAGAGACCCAGTACTTC.

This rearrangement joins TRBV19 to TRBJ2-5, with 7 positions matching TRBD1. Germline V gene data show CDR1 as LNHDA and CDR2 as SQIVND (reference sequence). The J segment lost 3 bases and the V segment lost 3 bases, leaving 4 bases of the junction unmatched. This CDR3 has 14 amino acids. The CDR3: CASSMDRRKETQYF. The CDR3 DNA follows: TGTGCCAGTAGTATGGACAGGAGAAAAGAGACCCAGTACTTC.

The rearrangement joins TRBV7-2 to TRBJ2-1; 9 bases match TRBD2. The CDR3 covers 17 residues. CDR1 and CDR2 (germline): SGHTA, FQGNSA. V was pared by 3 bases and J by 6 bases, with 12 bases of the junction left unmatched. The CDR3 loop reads CASSFRPSGLASNEQFF. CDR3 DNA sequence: TGTGCCAGCAGCTTCCGTCCCTCGGGACTAGCATCCAATGAGCAGTTCTTC. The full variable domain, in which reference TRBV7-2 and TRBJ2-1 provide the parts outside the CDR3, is GAGVSQSPSNKVTEKGKDVELRCDPISGHTALYWYRQSLGQGLEFLIYFQGNSAPDKSGLPSDRFSAERTGGSVSTLTIQRTQQEDSAVYLCASSFRPSGLASNEQFFGPGTRLTVL.

This CDR3 reads CASSLRTSRVWTGELFF. The CDR3 coding sequence is TGTGCCAGCAGCCTCCGGACTAGTCGAGTTTGGACCGGGGAGCTGTTTTTT. The gene calls are TRBV5-6 and TRBJ2-2; TRBD2 aligns across 7 bases. The germline V gene encodes CDR1 SGHDT and CDR2 YYEEEE. The CDR3 is 17 amino acids. V was pared by 4 bases and J by 5 bases, with 14 bases of the junction left unmatched.

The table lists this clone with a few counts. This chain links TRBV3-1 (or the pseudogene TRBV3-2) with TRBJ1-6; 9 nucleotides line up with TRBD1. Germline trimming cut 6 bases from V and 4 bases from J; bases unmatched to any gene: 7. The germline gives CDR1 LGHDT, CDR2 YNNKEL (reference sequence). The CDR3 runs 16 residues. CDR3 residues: CASRPGQGTYNSPLHF. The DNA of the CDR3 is TGTGCCAGCAGACCGGGACAGGGAACTTATAATTCACCCCTCCACTTT.

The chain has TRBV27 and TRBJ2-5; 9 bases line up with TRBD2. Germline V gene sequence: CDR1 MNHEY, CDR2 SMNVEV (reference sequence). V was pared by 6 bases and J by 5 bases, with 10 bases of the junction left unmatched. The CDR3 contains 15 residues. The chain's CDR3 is CASRAWTSAPETQYF. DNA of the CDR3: TGTGCCAGCAGAGCCTGGACTAGCGCGCCGGAGACCCAGTACTTC.

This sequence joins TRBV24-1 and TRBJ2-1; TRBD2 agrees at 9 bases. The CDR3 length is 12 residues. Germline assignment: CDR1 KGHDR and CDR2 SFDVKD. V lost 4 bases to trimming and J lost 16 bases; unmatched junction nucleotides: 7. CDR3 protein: CATSDTGTSRFF. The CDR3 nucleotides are TGTGCCACCAGTGACACCGGGACTAGCCGCTTCTTC.

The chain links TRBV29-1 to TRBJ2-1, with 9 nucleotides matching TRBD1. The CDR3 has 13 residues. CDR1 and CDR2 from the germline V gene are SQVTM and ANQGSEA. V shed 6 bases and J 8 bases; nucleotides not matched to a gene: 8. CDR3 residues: CSVEGQGSDEQFF. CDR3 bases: TGCAGCGTAGAGGGACAGGGTTCGGATGAGCAGTTCTTC.

The CDR3 sequence: CASSVGSLNTGELFF. Here the CDR3 DNA reads TGTGCCAGCAGCGTAGGCAGTTTGAACACCGGGGAGCTGTTTTTT. The rearrangement uses TRBV9 and TRBJ2-2, with D unresolved. The CDR3 has 15 residues. The germline gives CDR1 SGDLS, CDR2 YYNGEE. The V end lost 0 bases, the J end lost 1 base, and 7 bases lay between the germline ends.

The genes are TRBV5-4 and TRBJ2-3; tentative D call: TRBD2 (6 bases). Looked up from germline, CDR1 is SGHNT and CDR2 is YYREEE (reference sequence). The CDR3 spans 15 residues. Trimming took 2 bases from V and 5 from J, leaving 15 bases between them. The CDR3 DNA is TGTGCCAGCAGCTTAAAACGGGAGAAGGAAGATACGCAGTATTTT. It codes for CASSLKREKEDTQYF.